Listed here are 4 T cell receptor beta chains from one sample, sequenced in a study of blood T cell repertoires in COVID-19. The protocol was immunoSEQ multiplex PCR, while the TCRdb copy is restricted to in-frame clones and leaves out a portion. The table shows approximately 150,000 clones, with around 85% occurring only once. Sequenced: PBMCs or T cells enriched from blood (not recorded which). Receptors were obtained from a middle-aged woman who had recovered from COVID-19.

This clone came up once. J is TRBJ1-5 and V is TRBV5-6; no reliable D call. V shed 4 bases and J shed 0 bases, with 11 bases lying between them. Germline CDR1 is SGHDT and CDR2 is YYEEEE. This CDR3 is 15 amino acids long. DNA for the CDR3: TGTGCCAGCAGCCGACGGCGGAATAGCAATCAGCCCCAGCATTTT. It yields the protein CASSRRRNSNQPQHF.

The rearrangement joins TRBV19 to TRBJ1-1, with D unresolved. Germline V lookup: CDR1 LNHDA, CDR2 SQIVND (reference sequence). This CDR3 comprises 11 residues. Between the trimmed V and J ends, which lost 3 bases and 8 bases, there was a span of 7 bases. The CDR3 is CASSIPQEAFF. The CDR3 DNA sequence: TGTGCCAGTAGTATTCCACAGGAAGCTTTCTTT.

CDR3 coding DNA: TGTGCCAGCAGTTCCAGGGTTGGTGAGCAGTACTTC. It translates to CASSSRVGEQYF. The chain uses TRBV12-3 or TRBV12-4 and TRBJ2-7, with D maybe TRBD1 (5 bases). V was clipped by 4 bases and J by 7 bases, with 11 bases between them. The CDR3 is made up of 12 amino acids.

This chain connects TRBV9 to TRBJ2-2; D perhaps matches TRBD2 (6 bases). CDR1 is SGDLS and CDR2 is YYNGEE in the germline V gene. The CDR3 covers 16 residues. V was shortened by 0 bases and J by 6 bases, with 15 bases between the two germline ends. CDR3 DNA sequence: TGTGCCAGCAGCGTAGAGGTCGGGAGTCCCCCCGGGGAGCTGTTTTTT. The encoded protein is CASSVEVGSPPGELFF.